The 22 T cell receptor beta chains presented below share a single source sample, sequenced in a study of blood T cell repertoires in COVID-19. Data came from immunoSEQ multiplex PCR; TCRdb stores just in-frame clones and leaves some out. The data hold 200,000 to 250,000 clones, with about 88% observed a single time. Sequencing was done on a sample of peripheral blood. The receptors originated from a man between 35 and 55 years old with acute or convalescent COVID-19.

The chain has TRBV25-1 and TRBJ1-2; TRBD1 matches 9 bases. V lost 6 bases and J lost 7; bases outside the gene matches: 15. Germline V gene data show CDR1 as MGHDK and CDR2 as SYGVNS. The length of the CDR3 is 16 residues. The CDR3 spells CASSSRGTGKTVGYTF. The CDR3, as DNA: TGTGCCAGCAGCTCACGCGGGACAGGGAAGACGGTTGGCTACACCTTC.

The V call is TRBV28, the J call TRBJ2-7; 7 positions agree with TRBD1. The V gene's germline CDR1 is MDHEN and CDR2 SYDVKM. The V segment lost 6 bases and the J segment 6 bases; nucleotides outside the gene matches: 11. The CDR3 loop spans 14 amino acids. The DNA of the CDR3 is TGTGCCAGCAGCTACGAAACAGGGGCGCGCGAGCAGTACTTC. Its translation is CASSYETGAREQYF. Drawing the rest from reference TRBV28 and TRBJ2-7, the complete variable domain is DVKVTQSSRYLVKRTGEKVFLECVQDMDHENMFWYRQDPGLGLRLIYFSYDVKMKEKGDIPEGYSVSREKKERFSLILESASTNQTSMYLCASSYETGAREQYFGPGTRLTVT.

The chain recombines TRBV19 with TRBJ1-5; 7 bases fit TRBD1. CDR1 LNHDA and CDR2 SQIVND come from the germline V gene (reference sequence). The V segment lost 3 bases and the J segment 3 bases; nucleotides outside the gene matches: 5. This CDR3 has 15 amino acids. DNA of the CDR3: TGTGCCAGTAGTATCCATGACAGGGCCAATCAGCCCCAGCATTTT. Amino acids: CASSIHDRANQPQHF.

V and J are TRBV6-5 and TRBJ1-4, with 9 nucleotides matching TRBD1. The CDR3 is made up of 14 amino acids. J lost 8 bases, V lost 2 bases, and 3 bases had no gene match. The germline CDR1 and CDR2 sequences are MNHEY and SVGAGI. CDR3 in amino acids: CASSYGTGSEKLFF. Here the CDR3 DNA reads TGTGCCAGCAGTTACGGGACAGGGTCAGAAAAACTGTTTTTT.

The rearrangement links TRBV3-1 (or the pseudogene TRBV3-2) to TRBJ1-1; 10 bases map to TRBD1. Trimming cost V 4 bases and J 5 bases; bases outside gene matches: 10. The CDR3 is made up of 16 amino acids. Germline V gene sequence: CDR1 LGHDT, CDR2 YNNKEL (reference sequence). Here the CDR3 reads CASSPSPGQGWTEAFF. The CDR3 coding sequence is TGTGCCAGCAGCCCCAGCCCGGGACAGGGGTGGACTGAAGCTTTCTTT.

This sequence joins TRBV12-3 or TRBV12-4 and TRBJ2-7; D is possibly TRBD1 (5 bases). This CDR3 spans 13 amino acids. Trimming removed 3 bases at V and 6 bases at J, with 12 bases between. The CDR3 is CASSFLQGTEQYF. The CDR3 nucleotides read TGTGCCAGCAGTTTCCTCCAGGGAACCGAGCAGTACTTC.

CDR3 DNA sequence: TGCGCCAGCAGCTTGTCACCAGGGACCTACGAGCAGTACTTC. Translated, it gives CASSLSPGTYEQYF. J is TRBJ2-7 and V is TRBV5-1; the D gene is possibly TRBD1 (5 bases). Germline loops: CDR1 SGHRS, CDR2 YFSETQ. The CDR3 totals 14 residues. V lost 1 base, J lost 2 bases, and 10 bases lay in between.

V gene TRBV6-2 or TRBV6-3 combines with J gene TRBJ1-5; 8 positions match TRBD1. Germline V CDR1 and CDR2: MNHEY, SVGEGT. V dropped 5 bases and J dropped 6; count of bases not matched to a gene: 9. This CDR3 contains 15 residues. CDR3 residues: CASSTTGEGGQPQHF. The CDR3 nucleotides are TGTGCCAGCAGTACGACAGGGGAAGGGGGTCAGCCCCAGCATTTT.

The chain recombines TRBV19 with TRBJ1-5, with 7 positions matching TRBD1. V lost 0 bases and J lost 4; bases outside the gene matches: 9. The CDR3 loop spans 17 amino acids. From germline, CDR1 is LNHDA and CDR2 SQIVND (reference sequence). The CDR3 DNA sequence: TGTGCCAGTAGTATAGATGAGGTGACAGGGAGTAATCAGCCCCAGCATTTT. Its translation is CASSIDEVTGSNQPQHF.

The chain combines TRBV11-3 with TRBJ2-1; the match to TRBD1 covers 7 bases. CDR3 length equals 13 residues. V lost 3 bases, J lost 13 bases, and 9 bases stayed unmatched. Per germline, CDR1 SGHNT and CDR2 YENEEA. The CDR3 region has the DNA TGTGCCAGCAGCTTGACGATACAGGGGTATCAGTTCTTC. It specifies CASSLTIQGYQFF.

The chain carries TRBV7-2 and TRBJ2-5; 7 bases agree with TRBD1. CDR1 and CDR2 from the germline V gene are SGHTA and FQGNSA. There are 13 residues in the CDR3. V gave up 5 bases and J gave up 2 bases; unmatched junction bases: 2. CDR3 sequence: CASSGTAQETQYF. The DNA for the CDR3 is TGTGCCAGCAGCGGGACAGCTCAAGAGACCCAGTACTTC.

The chain uses TRBV30 and TRBJ1-6, with 8 nucleotides matching TRBD1. J gave up 8 bases and V 8 bases, and 5 bases lay outside the gene matches. Germline V gene data show CDR1 as GTSNPN and CDR2 as SVGIG (reference sequence). The CDR3 consists of 12 residues. The chain's CDR3 is CAVRDRHSPLHF. Here the CDR3 DNA reads TGTGCCGTCCGGGACAGGCATTCACCCCTCCACTTT.

This clone came up once. The chain combines TRBV18 with TRBJ2-7; the match to TRBD1 covers 7 bases. J lost 5 bases, V lost 6 bases, and 10 bases had no gene match. Germline lookup yields CDR1 KGHSH and CDR2 LQKENI. The CDR3 is 14 residues long. Written as DNA, the CDR3 is TGTGCCAGCTCCCCGGAGAGGGGGCTTCACGAGCAGTACTTC. It is translated as CASSPERGLHEQYF. Combining the CDR3 with reference TRBV18 and TRBJ2-7 gives the whole variable domain NAGVMQNPRHLVRRRGQEARLRCSPMKGHSHVYWYRQLPEEGLKFMVYLQKENIIDESGMPKERFSAEFPKEGPSILRIQQVVRGDSAAYFCASSPERGLHEQYFGPGTRLTVT.

Only a few counts were recorded for this clone. J is TRBJ2-5 and V is TRBV9; 8 bases are a match to TRBD2. The V and J ends lost 0 bases and 5 bases, in that order; junction bases with no gene match: 9. CDR1 and CDR2 (germline): SGDLS, YYNGEE. The CDR3 is 16 residues long. In DNA, the CDR3 is TGTGCCAGCAGCGTAGGTCCGCGGGGGGAAACGGAGACCCAGTACTTC. This translates into CASSVGPRGETETQYF.

In nucleotides, the CDR3 is TGCGCCAGCAGCTTGATGAGAAGCACAGATACGCAGTATTTT. Amino acids: CASSLMRSTDTQYF. This chain uses TRBV5-1 with TRBJ2-3; D is unresolved. Trimming pared 1 base from V and 0 bases from J, leaving 6 bases between. Germline values: CDR1 SGHRS, CDR2 YFSETQ. The CDR3 spans 14 residues.

The chain recombines TRBV14 with TRBJ1-2, with TRBD1 as a possible D gene (6 bases). V dropped 2 bases and J dropped 4 bases, with 17 bases sitting between them. Germline V gives CDR1 SGHDN, CDR2 FVKESK. This CDR3 comprises 16 residues. The CDR3 spells CASSQLGARGGYGYTF. The CDR3 DNA reads TGTGCCAGCAGCCAATTAGGGGCCCGAGGGGGCTATGGCTACACCTTC.

This clone has only a few counts. J is TRBJ2-1 and V is TRBV18; TRBD2 matches at 7 bases. CDR1 KGHSH and CDR2 LQKENI come from the germline V gene. Trimming took 0 bases from V and 7 from J; bases not matched to a gene: 6. CDR3 size: 15 residues. The CDR3 loop reads CASSPPTGGFNEQFF. CDR3 in DNA: TGTGCCAGCTCACCACCCACCGGGGGGTTTAATGAGCAGTTCTTC.

The chain links TRBV7-6 to TRBJ1-3; 8 nucleotides align to TRBD1. Trimming cost V 5 bases and J 1 base; bases outside gene matches: 7. CDR1 SGHVS and CDR2 FNYEAQ come from the germline V gene. The CDR3 totals 16 residues. The CDR3 bases are TGTGCCAGCAGCCCTTGGACAGGGAAGTCTGGAAACACCATATATTTT. Protein product: CASSPWTGKSGNTIYF. Drawing the rest from reference TRBV7-6 and TRBJ1-3, the complete variable domain is GAGVSQSPRYKVTKRGQDVALRCDPISGHVSLYWYRQALGQGPEFLTYFNYEAQQDKSGLPNDRFSAERPEGSISTLTIQRTEQRDSAMYRCASSPWTGKSGNTIYFGEGSWLTVV.

The chain combines TRBV19 with TRBJ2-7; TRBD2 matches at 10 bases. There are 16 residues in the CDR3. V gave up 6 bases and J gave up 7 bases; unmatched junction bases: 15. From germline, CDR1 is LNHDA and CDR2 SQIVND (reference sequence). This CDR3 reads CASSQQRGGSSWEQYF. The CDR3 DNA sequence: TGTGCCAGTAGCCAACAGCGGGGGGGCTCATCGTGGGAGCAGTACTTC.

CDR3 sequence (DNA): TGTGCCAGCAGCTTGAGCGGGGCCTTCACAGATACGCAGTATTTT. This translates into CASSLSGAFTDTQYF. V is TRBV5-8 and J is TRBJ2-3; 7 nucleotides agree with TRBD2. The J segment lost 2 bases and the V segment lost 1 base, leaving 4 bases of the junction unmatched. CDR3 length: 15 amino acids. From germline, CDR1 is SGHTS and CDR2 YDEGEE.

This chain uses TRBV9 with TRBJ2-7; TRBD2 matches at 12 bases. The CDR3 totals 15 residues. Germline V gene data show CDR1 as SGDLS and CDR2 as YYNGEE. Trimming removed 0 bases from V and 3 bases from J; junction bases left unmatched: 1. In DNA form, the CDR3 reads TGTGCCAGCAGCGTAGAGGGACTAGCGGGCTACGAGCAGTACTTC. Translating gives CASSVEGLAGYEQYF.

The chain's CDR3 is CASTLGGEKLFF. CDR3 nucleotides: TGTGCCAGCACCCTCGGGGGGGAGAAACTGTTTTTT. The chain combines TRBV2 with TRBJ1-4, with TRBD1 as a possible D gene (5 bases). Trimming shortened V by 7 bases and J by 11 bases, and 14 bases separated the two germline ends. CDR3 length: 12 residues. CDR1 and CDR2 from the germline V gene are SNHLY and FYNNEI.